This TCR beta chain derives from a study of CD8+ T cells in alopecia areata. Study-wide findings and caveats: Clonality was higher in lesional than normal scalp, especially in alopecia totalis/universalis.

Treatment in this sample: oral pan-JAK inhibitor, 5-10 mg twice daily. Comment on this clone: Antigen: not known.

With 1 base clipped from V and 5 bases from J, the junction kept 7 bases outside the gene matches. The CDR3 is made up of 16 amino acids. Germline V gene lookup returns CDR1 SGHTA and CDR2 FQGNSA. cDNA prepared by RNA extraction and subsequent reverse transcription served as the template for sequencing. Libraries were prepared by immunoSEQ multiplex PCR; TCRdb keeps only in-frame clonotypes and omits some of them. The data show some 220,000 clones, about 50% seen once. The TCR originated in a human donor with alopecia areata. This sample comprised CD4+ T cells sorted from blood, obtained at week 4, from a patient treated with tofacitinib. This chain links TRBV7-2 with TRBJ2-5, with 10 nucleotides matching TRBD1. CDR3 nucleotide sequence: TGTGCCAGCAGCTTAGTTGGGACAGGGGCGCTTGAGACCCAGTACTTC. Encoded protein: CASSLVGTGALETQYF.